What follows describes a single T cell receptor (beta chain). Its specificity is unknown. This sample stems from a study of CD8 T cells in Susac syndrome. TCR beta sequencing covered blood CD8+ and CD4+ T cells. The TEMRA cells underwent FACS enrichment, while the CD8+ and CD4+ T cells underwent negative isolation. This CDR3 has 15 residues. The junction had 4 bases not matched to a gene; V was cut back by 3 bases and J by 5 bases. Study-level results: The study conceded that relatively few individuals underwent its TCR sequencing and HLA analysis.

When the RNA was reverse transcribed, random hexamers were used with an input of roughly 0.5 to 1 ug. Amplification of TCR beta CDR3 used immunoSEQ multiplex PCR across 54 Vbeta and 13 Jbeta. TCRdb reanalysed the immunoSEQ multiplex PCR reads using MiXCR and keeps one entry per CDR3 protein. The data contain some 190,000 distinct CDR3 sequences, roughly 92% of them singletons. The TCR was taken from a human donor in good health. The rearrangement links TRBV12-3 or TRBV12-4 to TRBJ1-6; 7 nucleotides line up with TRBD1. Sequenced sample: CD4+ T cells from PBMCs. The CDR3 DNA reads TGTGCCAGCAGTTTGGGGGGACAGAATAATTCACCCCTCCACTTT. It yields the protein CASSLGGQNNSPLHF.